The present entry profiles one T cell receptor (beta chain) with its context. Its antigen is still unknown. Within one base of it there is no much larger clone, and no base qualities were kept. The cohort consisted of approximately 690 healthy bone marrow donors. At the time of sampling, all cohort members were nominally healthy, though unrecorded immune exposures were likely present. The donor was CMV seronegative and was included in the group of around 320 seronegative cohort members. A peripheral blood sample was provided by each donor, and peripheral blood mononuclear cells were used for TCR beta sequencing. The Qiagen DNeasy Blood Extraction Kit was used to extract genomic DNA from the blood cell samples. The method behind the library was the immunoSEQ multiplex PCR assay. A mixture of 60 forward primers for TCR Vbeta segments and 13 reverse primers for TCR Jbeta segments was used in the multiplex PCR. The CDR3 region of rearranged TCR beta genes was amplified from genomic DNA by a multiplex PCR assay. On the Illumina HiSeq System, the amplified TCR beta libraries were sequenced as 87-base-pair reads. Turning to the authors' computational methods: A later analysis tallied roughly 80 million unique TCR beta chains across the 640 or so repertoires, and approximately 11 million of those chains were shared by two or more donors. To remove PCR and sequencing errors, raw reads were error-corrected and collapsed into unique sequences using a nearest-neighbor algorithm that merged closely related sequences. CDR3 sequences were aligned to IMGT reference sequences to assign V, D and J gene segments. For a sequence to be retained, at least a six-nucleotide match to both a V gene segment and a J gene segment was required. A rearrangement was called productive if the CDR3 had no stop codons and remained in frame with V and J, and every other rearrangement was called non-productive. Following IMGT convention, CDR3 was defined as the stretch from the second conserved V-encoded cysteine to the conserved J-encoded phenylalanine. Sequences without an unambiguous match to a single V gene segment were excluded from the earlier analysis of about 640 of the donors. An earlier analysis of around 600 of the donors classified V segments as functional when productive rearrangements were above 56.7% and as segregating when the standard deviation between donors was above 5%. A statistical classification framework was built to diagnose cytomegalovirus status from the catalog of TCR beta chain sequences. V and J gene assignment, in a later analysis, came from comparing TCR nucleotide sequences with IMGT/GENE-DB human TR gene sequences. A later analysis assigned CDR3 sequences and most-parsimonious VDJ recombination scenarios with the TCRdist pipeline. In a later analysis, each TCR beta chain was defined by its CDR3 amino acid sequence together with its V-gene family, and reads lacking a unique V-gene family were excluded. To address suspected cross-contamination and a sequencing artifact, a later analysis removed 550 to 750 highly shared, low-generation-probability nucleotide sequences. In a later analysis, a clonal expansion index was calculated for each public chain from normalized within-repertoire ranks of inferred template counts. A later analysis computed generation probabilities with a VDJ recombination model fitted to out-of-frame rearrangements, and checked the results against IGoR. In a later analysis, hypergeometric tests were used to score TCR-TCR, TCR-HLA and TCR-CMV co-occurrence, with a repertoire-size bias correction applied to TCR pairs. To estimate false discovery rates, a later analysis permuted the HLA or CMV assignments 20 times. In a later analysis, co-occurring TCRs were grouped with DBSCAN, and TCRdist sequence similarity was added when clustering was performed within HLA-allele-positive subsets. Repertoires with fewer than 30,000 or more than 120,000 public chains were left out of co-occurrence clustering, as were a few repertoires with anomalous nucleotide sharing. The clones in this table, taken by TCRdb from immuneACCESS, are in-frame only. Not every clone is retained; where verified, under half of the shortfall comes from an unresolved V gene, and the cause of the rest is unknown. V, J and clone size were drawn from that table, and D and trimming were deduced from the DNA. Here the sample has about 97,000 clones; roughly 82% occur a single time. More than 9% of the sample goes to the ten largest clones.

The CDR3, cysteine through phenylalanine, is 18 amino acids long. Just CDR3 DNA is preserved here, 54 bases in frame from base 1. Taken from the germline V gene, the CDR1 and CDR2 loops are SNHLY and FYNNEI. The germline V and J ends show losses of 1 base and 8 bases respectively, and no gene match explains 14 bases of the junction. The data stem from a study of cytomegalovirus exposure and HLA in healthy donors (dated by TCRdb to about 2017). Study-level background: An earlier analysis of some 600 of the donors reported approximately 300 Gb of sequence data and 95 million to 140 million unique TCR beta sequences obtained from about 180 million T cells. About 320 gigabases of sequencing data and 70 million to 85 million unique TCR sequences were included in an early release covering several hundred HLA-typed donors. Of the 300 to 500 genotyped donors, 65% to 90% were placed in the genetic ancestry cluster associated with self-reported Caucasian donors. The study aimed to test whether cataloging public T cell receptors could reveal signatures of past pathogen exposure. The study used immunosequencing to profile the T cell repertoires of about 670 subjects and linked those repertoires to cytomegalovirus serostatus. A separate validation cohort of roughly 130 different subjects was used in addition to the roughly 700-subject first cohort. To predict cytomegalovirus infection status, the study brought together high-throughput TCR immunosequencing, statistical association of individual TCRs with disease status, and machine learning. To study patterns of TCR occurrence, a later analysis re-analyzed previously published TCR beta repertoires from just over 650 donors and added high-resolution HLA genotyping. Rather than drawing on any new phenotypic data, the later analysis identified candidate immune exposures from TCR beta sequences and the way those sequences occurred across donors. In an earlier analysis of 500 to 650 of the donors, high-throughput TCR beta sequencing was used to judge whether each TCR beta V gene segment behaved as functional or pseudogenic. Alongside the repertoire data, information on donor age, sex, ethnicity and CMV serostatus was compiled. Genome-wide SNP genotypes for about 65% of the 666 donors were used in a later genetic analysis, which treated that subset as a discovery cohort. All discovery cohort repertoires had been generated using a single sequencing platform. HLA typing included class I and class II loci at four-digit resolution. Typing coverage varied by locus: roughly 620-640 donors for A, B, C, DRB1 and DQB1; roughly 560 for DQA1; 606 for DPA1; some 470 for DPB1. Because of strong linkage in the cohort, four or five DR-DQ haplotypes were treated as single units for association and clustering. On average, roughly 240,000 unique TCR beta nucleotide sequences were sequenced per donor among 350 to 400 genotyped donors of the cohort, with roughly 19% of those sequences being non-productive.

Results and caveats for the whole study, not just this receptor: In a later analysis, several top co-occurrence clusters were reported to appear linked to parvovirus B19, influenza, CMV and Epstein-Barr virus. In the study, some 160 TCR beta chains were listed as associated with cytomegalovirus. In a later analysis, most CMV-associated TCR beta chains were found to appear HLA-restricted, with HLA associations seemingly driven largely by CMV exposure. A later analysis found that TCR association rates varied across HLA loci, with DRB1 alleles showing the most associated TCRs and HLA-C alleles the fewest. Because HLA typing was unavailable for some donors at each locus, only the typed subset was used in association tests. Cytomegalovirus status was reported to be diagnosed by the classifier with high specificity and sensitivity in both the original and validation cohorts. Roughly uniform sequencing depth across donors was assumed in presence/absence analyses, although this assumption may not hold. Linkage disequilibrium might explain the correlated functional status among segregating V segments, but an unknown experimental factor could not be excluded. A later genetic analysis reported fewer N-insertions in productive TCRs among donors in an Asian-associated ancestry cluster than the roughly 720-donor mean. The 87-base-pair reads could not distinguish some IMGT-functional V segments, including TRBV6-2 and TRBV6-3, so those segments were excluded. Strong co-occurrence of HLA alleles, especially DR and DQ, made assigning TCR associations to individual alleles difficult. The authors suggested that the approach could potentially be extended to other disease states and immunological phenotypes. A cluster of highly shared sequence variants was judged likely to be a technical artifact of the sequencing pipeline. Immune exposure information for the cohort was limited to CMV serostatus. In a later analysis, HLA-associated TCR beta chains showed more clonal expansion and lower generation probabilities than non-associated chains that were equally common. The earlier analysis of almost 600 of the donors excluded about 16 rarely observed V segments, including chromosome 9 orphons, because counts were too low. In an earlier analysis of fewer than 700 of the donors, most TCR beta V segments appeared in productive rearrangements about 90% or about 30% of the time, broadly matching IMGT annotations. Across donors, most TCR sequences were observed very rarely, whereas some public TCRs were present in many individuals. At a false discovery rate of 0.05, a later analysis linked approximately 18,000 TCR beta sequences to specific HLA alleles. A further reported finding was that TCR beta sequences accurately predicted the HLA-A and HLA-B alleles for most subjects in the first cohort. An association between a missense DCLRE1C variant and V-gene and J-gene trimming of TCR beta chains was found in a later genetic analysis and replicated in an independent cohort. In vitro tests confirmed that three of the cytomegalovirus-associated TCR beta chains recognize cytomegalovirus antigens. The cohort was sequenced for TCR beta chains only, and without alpha or paired-chain data the features that could be detected were limited.

The receptor was derived from a man aged 45-65 years in good health and CMV-seronegative. The rearrangement combines TRBV2 with TRBJ1-4; 9 bases in the junction line up with TRBD1. Sequencing used PBMCs. The CDR3 reads as follows: CASSEEGGHRGLGEKLFF. At the DNA level, the sequence is TGTGCCAGCAGTGAAGAAGGGGGGCACAGGGGGCTTGGAGAAAAACTGTTTTTT.